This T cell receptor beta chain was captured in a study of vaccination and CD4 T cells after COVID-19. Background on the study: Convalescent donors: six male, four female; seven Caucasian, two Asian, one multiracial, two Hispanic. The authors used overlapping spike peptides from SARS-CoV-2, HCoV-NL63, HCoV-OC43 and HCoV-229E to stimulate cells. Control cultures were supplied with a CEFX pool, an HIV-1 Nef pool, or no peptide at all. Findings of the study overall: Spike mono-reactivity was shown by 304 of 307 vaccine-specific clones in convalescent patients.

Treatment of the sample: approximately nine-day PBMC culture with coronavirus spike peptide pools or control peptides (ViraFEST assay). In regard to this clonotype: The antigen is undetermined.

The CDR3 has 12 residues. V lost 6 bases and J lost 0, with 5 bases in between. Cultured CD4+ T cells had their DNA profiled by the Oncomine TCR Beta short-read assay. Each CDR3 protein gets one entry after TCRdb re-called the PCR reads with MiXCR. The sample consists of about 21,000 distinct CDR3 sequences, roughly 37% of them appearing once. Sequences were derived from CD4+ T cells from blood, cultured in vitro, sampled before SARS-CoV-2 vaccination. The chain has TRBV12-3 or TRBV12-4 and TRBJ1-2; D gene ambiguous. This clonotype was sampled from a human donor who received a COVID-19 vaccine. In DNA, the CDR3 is TGTGCCAGCAGCGCTTCTAACTATGGCTACACCTTC. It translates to CASSASNYGYTF.